This T cell receptor beta chain was recovered during a study of immune evolution from preneoplasia to lung adenocarcinoma. There are 15 residues in the CDR3. Looked up from germline, CDR1 is SGHAT and CDR2 is FQNNGV. Trimming stripped 5 bases from V and 8 bases from J, with 18 bases between. Clones were sequenced by immunoSEQ multiplex PCR, and TCRdb holds only the in-frame ones, with some missing. This table has some 800 clones, approximately 39% appearing once. The chain carries TRBV11-2 and TRBJ1-4, with D tentatively TRBD1 (6 bases). Sequenced sample: FFPE normal lung tissue adjacent to the tumor. The sequence derives from a person in their fifties with lung adenocarcinoma. The CDR3 DNA reads as TGTGCCAGCAGCCTCGCAGGGGCTAGGGACGAAAAACTGTTTTTT. Translated: CASSLAGARDEKLFF.